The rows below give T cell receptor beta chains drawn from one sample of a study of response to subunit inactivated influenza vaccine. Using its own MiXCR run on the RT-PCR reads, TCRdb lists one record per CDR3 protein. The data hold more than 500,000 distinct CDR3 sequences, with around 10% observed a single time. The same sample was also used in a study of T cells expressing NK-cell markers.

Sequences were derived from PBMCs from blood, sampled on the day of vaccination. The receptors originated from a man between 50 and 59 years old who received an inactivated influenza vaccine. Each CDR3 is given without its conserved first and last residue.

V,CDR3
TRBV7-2,ASSASGTRYNEQF
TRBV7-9,ASSLGHAQPQH
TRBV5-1,ASSSSGGSYEQY
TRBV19,ASSIPAGYDQPQH
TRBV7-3,ASRYKKAYEQY
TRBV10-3,ATLGAGISTDTQY
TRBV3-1,ASSPFPYGSDYNEQF
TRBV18,ASSPRVGTRRFNEQF
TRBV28,ASSPRLAGAATQY
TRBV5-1,ASSLSPGMGNQPQH
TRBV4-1,ASSQKGTGGPDTQY
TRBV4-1,ASSQPTRGGGYT
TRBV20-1,SAWGFDEQF
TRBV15,ATSRETVYTGELF
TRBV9,ASSAGVEGYGYT
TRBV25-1,ASSELAGAQETQY
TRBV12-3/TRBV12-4,ASSLAPGNPTDTQY
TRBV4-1,ASRPRLANTQY
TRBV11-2,ASSLRSLGSYEQY
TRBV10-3,AISRQGNNGYT
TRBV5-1,ASKKGVPGTGGNSREKLF
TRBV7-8,ASSPTSGRGGTGELF
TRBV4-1,ASSPRDRVGEQY
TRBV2,ASMTKPGELF
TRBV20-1,SATSGSMNEQF
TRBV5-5,ASSLAWGRNTGELF
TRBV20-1,SAPQRGGGNQPQH
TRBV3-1,ASSQVTGLGYT
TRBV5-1,ASSWRGNDNEQF
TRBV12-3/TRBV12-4,ASSLYGENEQF
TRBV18,ASSPRISYNEQF
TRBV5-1,ASSGGTSGLWNEQF
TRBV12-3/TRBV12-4,ASSLRKRGDSPLH
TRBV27,ASTPGQGGYEQY
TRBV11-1,ASSQGLAVGGFQETQY
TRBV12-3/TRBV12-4,ASAWLEATEAF
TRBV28,ASSLQGRNEQY
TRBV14,ASSQGPTGHGYT
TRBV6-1,ASSEIGTGGTGELF
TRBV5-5,ASSSRTSGGAGLETQY
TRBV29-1,SVVAGDNYGYT
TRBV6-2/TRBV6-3,ASFSGTSGQYNEQF
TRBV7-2,ASSLVASGVSSYEQY
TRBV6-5,ASSLGTLTDTQY
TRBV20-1,SASLAGPETQY
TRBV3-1,ASSQVSSNEQF
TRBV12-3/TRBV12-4,ASSLSTYEQY
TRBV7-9,ASSPLVMGADTQY
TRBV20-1,SARDLPGGPSYEQY
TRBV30,AWTHGTYNEQF
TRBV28,ASSFTGGPDAYEQY
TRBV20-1,SARLREGYWNEQF
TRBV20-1,SAQQGNEKLF
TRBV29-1,SVVRQDPNIQY
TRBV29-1,SVARKGGTDTQY
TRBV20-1,SARERGELV
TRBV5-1,ASRDGFGSTEAF